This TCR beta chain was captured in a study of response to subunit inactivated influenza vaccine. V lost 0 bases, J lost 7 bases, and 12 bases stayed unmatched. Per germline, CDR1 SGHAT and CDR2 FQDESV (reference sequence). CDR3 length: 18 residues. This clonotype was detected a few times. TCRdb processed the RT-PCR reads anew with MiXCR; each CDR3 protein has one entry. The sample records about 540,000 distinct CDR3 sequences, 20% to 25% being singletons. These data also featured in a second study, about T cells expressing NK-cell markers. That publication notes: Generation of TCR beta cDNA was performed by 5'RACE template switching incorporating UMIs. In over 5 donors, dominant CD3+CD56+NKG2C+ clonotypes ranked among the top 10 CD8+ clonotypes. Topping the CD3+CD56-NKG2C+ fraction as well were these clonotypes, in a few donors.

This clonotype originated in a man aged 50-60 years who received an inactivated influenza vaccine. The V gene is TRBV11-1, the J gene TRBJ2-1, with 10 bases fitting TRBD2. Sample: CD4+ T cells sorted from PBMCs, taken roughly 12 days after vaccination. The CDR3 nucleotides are TGTGCCAGCAGCTTAGCTTATGGAAGAGCGGGAGGGCTTAATGAGCAGTTCTTC. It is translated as CASSLAYGRAGGLNEQFF.